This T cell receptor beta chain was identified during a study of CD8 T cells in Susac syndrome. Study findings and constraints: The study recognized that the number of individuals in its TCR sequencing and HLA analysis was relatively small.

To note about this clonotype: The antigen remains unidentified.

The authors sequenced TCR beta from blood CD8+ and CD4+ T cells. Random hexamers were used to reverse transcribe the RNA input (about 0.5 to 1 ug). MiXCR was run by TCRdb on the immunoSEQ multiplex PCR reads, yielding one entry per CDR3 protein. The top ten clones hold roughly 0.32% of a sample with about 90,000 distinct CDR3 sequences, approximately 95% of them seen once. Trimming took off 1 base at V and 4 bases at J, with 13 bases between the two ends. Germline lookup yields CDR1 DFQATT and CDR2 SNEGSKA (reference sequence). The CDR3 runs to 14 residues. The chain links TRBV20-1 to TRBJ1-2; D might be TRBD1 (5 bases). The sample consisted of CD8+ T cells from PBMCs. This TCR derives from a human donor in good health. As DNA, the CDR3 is TGCAGTGCTAGAGCTACAGGAGACCCCTATGGCTACACCTTC. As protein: CSARATGDPYGYTF.